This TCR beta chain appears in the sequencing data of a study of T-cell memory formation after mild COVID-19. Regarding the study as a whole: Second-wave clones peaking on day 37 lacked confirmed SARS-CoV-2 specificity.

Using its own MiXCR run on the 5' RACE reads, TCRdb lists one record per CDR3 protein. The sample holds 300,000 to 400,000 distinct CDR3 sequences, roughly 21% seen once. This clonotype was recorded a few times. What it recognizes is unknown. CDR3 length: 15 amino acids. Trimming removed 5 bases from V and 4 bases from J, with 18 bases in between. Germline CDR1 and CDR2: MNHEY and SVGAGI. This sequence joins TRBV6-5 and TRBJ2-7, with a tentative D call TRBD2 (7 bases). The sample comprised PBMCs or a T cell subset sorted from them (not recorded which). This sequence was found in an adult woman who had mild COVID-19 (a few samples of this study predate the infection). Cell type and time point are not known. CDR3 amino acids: CASSTLGGLGYEQYF. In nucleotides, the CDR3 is TGTGCCAGCAGTACGCTGGGGGGGCTTGGATACGAGCAGTACTTC.